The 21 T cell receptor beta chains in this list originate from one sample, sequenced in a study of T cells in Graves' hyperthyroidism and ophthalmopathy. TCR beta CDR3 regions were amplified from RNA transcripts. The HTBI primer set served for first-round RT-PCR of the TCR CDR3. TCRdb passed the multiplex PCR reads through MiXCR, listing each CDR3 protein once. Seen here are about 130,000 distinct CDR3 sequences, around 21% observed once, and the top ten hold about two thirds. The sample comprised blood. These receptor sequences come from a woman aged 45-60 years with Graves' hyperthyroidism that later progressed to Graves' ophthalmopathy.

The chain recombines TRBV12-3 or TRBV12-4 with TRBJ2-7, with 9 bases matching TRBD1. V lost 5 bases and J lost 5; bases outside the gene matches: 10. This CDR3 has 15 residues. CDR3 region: CASSPSGTGFHEQYF. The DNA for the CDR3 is TGTGCCAGCAGTCCCTCCGGGACAGGGTTCCACGAGCAGTACTTC.

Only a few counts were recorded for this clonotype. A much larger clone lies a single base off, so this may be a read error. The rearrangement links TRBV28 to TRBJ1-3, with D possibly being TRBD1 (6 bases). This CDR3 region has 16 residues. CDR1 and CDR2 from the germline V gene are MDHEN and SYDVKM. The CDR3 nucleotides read TGTGCCAGCAGTCAGATCAGGGGTAGTGCTGGAAGCACCATATATTTT. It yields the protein CASSQIRGSAGSTIYF.

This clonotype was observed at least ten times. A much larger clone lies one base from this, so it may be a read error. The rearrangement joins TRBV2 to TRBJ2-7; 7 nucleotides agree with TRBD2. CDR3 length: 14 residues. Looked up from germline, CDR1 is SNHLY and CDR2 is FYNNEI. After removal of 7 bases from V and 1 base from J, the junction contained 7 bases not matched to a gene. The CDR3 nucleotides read TGTGCCAGCACAGTACGGGGGGTATCCTACGAGCAGTACTTC. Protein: CASTVRGVSYEQYF. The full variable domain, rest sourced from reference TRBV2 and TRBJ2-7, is EPEVTQTPSHQVTQMGQEVILRCVPISNHLYFYWYRQILGQKVEFLVSFYNNEISEKSEIFDDQFSVERPDGSNFTLKIRSTKLEDSAMYFCASTVRGVSYEQYFGPGTRLTVT.

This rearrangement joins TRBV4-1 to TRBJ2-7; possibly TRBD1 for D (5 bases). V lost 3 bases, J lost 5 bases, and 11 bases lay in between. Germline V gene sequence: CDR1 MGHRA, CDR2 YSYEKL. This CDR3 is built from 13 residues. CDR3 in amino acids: CASSHPRVDEQYF. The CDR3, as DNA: TGCGCCAGCAGCCATCCCAGGGTTGACGAGCAGTACTTC.

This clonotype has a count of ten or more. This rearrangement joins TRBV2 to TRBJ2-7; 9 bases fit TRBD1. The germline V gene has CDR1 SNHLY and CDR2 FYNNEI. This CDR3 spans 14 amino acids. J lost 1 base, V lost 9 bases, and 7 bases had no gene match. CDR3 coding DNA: TGTGCCAGAGGACAGGGGCCTTTATCCTACGAGCAGTACTTC. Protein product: CARGQGPLSYEQYF.

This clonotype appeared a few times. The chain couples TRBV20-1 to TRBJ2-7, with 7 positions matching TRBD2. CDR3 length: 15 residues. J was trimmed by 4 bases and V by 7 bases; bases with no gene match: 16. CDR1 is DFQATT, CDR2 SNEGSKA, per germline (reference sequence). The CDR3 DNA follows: TGCAGTGTTAAGCTAGCTCGCGGCGGGAGTTACGAGCAGTACTTC. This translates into CSVKLARGGSYEQYF.

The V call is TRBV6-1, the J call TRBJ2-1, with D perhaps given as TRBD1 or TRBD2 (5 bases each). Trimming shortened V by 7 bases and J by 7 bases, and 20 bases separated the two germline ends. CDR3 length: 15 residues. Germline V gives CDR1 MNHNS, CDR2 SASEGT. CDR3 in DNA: TGTGCCAGCATAAAGAGGGGTTCAGGGAGTAATGAGCAGTTCTTC. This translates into CASIKRGSGSNEQFF.

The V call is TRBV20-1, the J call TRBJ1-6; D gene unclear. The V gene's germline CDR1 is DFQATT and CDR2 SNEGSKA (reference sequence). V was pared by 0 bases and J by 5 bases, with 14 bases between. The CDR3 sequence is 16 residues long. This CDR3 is CSARDHRGWNNSPLHF. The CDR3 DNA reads TGCAGTGCTAGAGATCACAGAGGGTGGAATAATTCACCCCTCCACTTT.

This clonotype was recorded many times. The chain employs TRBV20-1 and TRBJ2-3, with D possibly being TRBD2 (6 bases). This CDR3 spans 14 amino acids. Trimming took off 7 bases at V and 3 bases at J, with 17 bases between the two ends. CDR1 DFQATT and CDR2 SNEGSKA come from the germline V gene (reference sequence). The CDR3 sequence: CSVSGEIRTDTQYF. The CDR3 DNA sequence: TGCAGTGTTTCGGGGGAGATCAGGACAGATACGCAGTATTTT.

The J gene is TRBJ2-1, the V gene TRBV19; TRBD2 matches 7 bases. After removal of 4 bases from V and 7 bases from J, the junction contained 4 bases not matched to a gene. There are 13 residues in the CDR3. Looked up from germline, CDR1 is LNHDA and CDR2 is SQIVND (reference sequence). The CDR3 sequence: CASSKGLTNEQFF. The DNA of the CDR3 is TGTGCCAGTAGTAAGGGACTAACGAATGAGCAGTTCTTC.

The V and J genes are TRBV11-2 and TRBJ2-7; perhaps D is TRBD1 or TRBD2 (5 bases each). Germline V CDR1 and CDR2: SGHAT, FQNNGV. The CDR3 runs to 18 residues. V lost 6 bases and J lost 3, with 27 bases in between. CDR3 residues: CASSPISRQRRQGYEQYF. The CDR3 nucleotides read TGTGCCAGCAGTCCCATAAGCCGCCAGCGGCGGCAGGGCTACGAGCAGTACTTC. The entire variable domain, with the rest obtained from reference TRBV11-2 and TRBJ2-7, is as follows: EAGVAQSPRYKIIEKRQSVAFWCNPISGHATLYWYQQILGQGPKLLIQFQNNGVVDDSQLPKDRFSAERLKGVDSTLKIQPAKLEDSAVYLCASSPISRQRRQGYEQYFGPGTRLTVT.

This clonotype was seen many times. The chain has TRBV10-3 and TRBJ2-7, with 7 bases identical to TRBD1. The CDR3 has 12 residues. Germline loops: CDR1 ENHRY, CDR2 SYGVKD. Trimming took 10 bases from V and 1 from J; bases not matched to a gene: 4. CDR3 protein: CATEDRSYEQYF. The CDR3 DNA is TGTGCCACGGAGGACAGGTCCTACGAGCAGTACTTC.

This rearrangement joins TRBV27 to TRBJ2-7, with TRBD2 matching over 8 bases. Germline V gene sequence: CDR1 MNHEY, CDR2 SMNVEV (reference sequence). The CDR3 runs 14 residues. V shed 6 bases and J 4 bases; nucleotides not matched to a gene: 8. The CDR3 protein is CASRGLAETYEQYF. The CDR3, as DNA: TGTGCCAGCAGAGGACTAGCAGAAACTTACGAGCAGTACTTC.

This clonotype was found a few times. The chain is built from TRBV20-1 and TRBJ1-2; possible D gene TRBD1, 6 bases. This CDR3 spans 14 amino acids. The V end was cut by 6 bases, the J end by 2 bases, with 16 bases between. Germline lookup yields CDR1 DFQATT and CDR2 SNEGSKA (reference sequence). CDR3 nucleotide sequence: TGCAGTGCGGGTGGGGGTCAGGGGAACTATGGCTACACCTTC. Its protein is CSAGGGQGNYGYTF.

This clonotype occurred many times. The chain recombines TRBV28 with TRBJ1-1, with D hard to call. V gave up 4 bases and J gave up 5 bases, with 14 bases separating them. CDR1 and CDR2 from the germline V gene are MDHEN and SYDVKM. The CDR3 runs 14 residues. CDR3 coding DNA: TGTGCCAGCAGTTCATCCCTATGGGAGACTGAAGCTTTCTTT. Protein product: CASSSSLWETEAFF.

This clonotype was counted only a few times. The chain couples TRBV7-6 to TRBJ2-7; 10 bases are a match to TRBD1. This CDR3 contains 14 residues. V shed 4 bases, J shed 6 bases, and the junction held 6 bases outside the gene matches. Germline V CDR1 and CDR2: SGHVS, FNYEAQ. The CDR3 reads CASSSGQGVSEQYF. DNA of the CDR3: TGTGCCAGCAGCTCTGGACAGGGGGTGAGCGAGCAGTACTTC.

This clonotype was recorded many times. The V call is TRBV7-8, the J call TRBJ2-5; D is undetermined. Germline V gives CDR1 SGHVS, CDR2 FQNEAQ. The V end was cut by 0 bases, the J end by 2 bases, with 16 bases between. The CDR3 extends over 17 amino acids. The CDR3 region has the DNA TGTGCCAGCAGCTTAGCACTTGGCGGCACCCCTCAAGAGACCCAGTACTTC. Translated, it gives CASSLALGGTPQETQYF. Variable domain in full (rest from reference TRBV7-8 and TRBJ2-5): GAGVSQSPRYKVAKRGQDVALRCDPISGHVSLFWYQQALGQGPEFLTYFQNEAQLDKSGLPSDRFFAERPEGSVSTLKIQRTQQEDSAVYLCASSLALGGTPQETQYFGPGTRLLVL.

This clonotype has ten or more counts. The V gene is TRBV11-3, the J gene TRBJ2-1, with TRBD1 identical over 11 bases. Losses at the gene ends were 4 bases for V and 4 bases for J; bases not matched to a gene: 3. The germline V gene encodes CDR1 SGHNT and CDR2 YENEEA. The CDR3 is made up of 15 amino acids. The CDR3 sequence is CASSSGTGGYNEQFF. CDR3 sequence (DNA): TGTGCCAGCAGCTCAGGGACAGGGGGTTACAATGAGCAGTTCTTC.

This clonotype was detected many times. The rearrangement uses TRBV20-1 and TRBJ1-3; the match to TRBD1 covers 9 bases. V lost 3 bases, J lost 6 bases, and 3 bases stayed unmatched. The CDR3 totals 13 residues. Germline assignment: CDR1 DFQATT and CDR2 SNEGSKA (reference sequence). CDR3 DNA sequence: TGCAGTGCTAGGGGACAGGGTGAAAACACCATATATTTT. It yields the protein CSARGQGENTIYF.

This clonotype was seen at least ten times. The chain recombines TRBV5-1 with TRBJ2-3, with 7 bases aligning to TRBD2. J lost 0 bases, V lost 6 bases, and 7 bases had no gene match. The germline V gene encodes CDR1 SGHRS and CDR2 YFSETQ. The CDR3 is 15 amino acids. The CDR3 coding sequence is TGCGCCAGCAAGCGGGGCACGCTGAGCACAGATACGCAGTATTTT. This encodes CASKRGTLSTDTQYF.

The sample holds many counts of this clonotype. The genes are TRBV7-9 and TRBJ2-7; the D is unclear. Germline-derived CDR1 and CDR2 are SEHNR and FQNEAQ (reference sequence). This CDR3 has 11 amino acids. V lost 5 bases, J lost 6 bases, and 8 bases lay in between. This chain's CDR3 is CASSPIPEQYF. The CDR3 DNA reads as TGTGCCAGCAGCCCTATTCCCGAGCAGTACTTC.